Listed here are 18 T cell receptor beta chains from one sample, sequenced in a study of cytomegalovirus exposure and HLA in healthy donors (dated by TCRdb to about 2017). Library creation used the immunoSEQ multiplex PCR assay. For the multiplex PCR, a mixture combining 60 forward primers for TCR Vbeta segments and 13 reverse primers for TCR Jbeta segments was used. The clones in this table, taken by TCRdb from immuneACCESS, are in-frame only. Not every clone is retained; where verified, under half of the shortfall comes from an unresolved V gene, and the cause of the rest is unknown. The sample contains about 150,000 clones, approximately 80% of them found a single time. Around 6.6% of the sample is in the top ten clones. The material sequenced was PBMCs. The source of these receptors is a woman in her forties or fifties in good health and CMV-seropositive.

J is TRBJ2-7 and V is TRBV29-1; D is possibly TRBD2 (6 bases). The CDR3 has 11 amino acids. The V and J ends lost 3 bases and 4 bases respectively, with 7 bases between them. Germline CDR1 and CDR2: SQVTM and ANQGSEA. CDR3 sequence reads: CSVDRGYEQYF. CDR3 sequence (DNA): TGCAGCGTTGACCGGGGGTACGAGCAGTACTTC.

The chain carries TRBV7-9 and TRBJ1-2; D gene ambiguous. Germline V gene lookup returns CDR1 SEHNR and CDR2 FQNEAQ (reference sequence). The length of the CDR3 is 13 residues. The V gene lost 1 base and the J gene lost 5 bases, with 8 bases spanning the gap. Here the CDR3 reads CASSLVISYGYTF. The CDR3 region has the DNA TGTGCCAGCAGCTTAGTTATTTCTTATGGCTACACCTTC. The complete variable domain, with remaining parts taken from reference TRBV7-9 and TRBJ1-2, reads DTGVSQNPRHKITKRGQNVTFRCDPISEHNRLYWYRQTLGQGPEFLTYFQNEAQLEKSRLLSDRFSAERPKGSFSTLEIQRTEQGDSAMYLCASSLVISYGYTFGSGTRLTVV.

CDR3 protein: CSGGGARHNEQFF. CDR3 in DNA: TGCAGCGGGGGAGGGGCTCGACACAATGAGCAGTTCTTC. V gene TRBV29-1 combines with J gene TRBJ2-1; the match to TRBD2 covers 7 bases. Looked up from germline, CDR1 is SQVTM and CDR2 is ANQGSEA. J lost 5 bases, V lost 7 bases, and 8 bases had no gene match. CDR3 length equals 13 residues.

The chain employs TRBV27 and TRBJ2-6; D ambiguous. Per germline, CDR1 MNHEY and CDR2 SMNVEV (reference sequence). The CDR3 runs to 17 residues. The germline V and J ends were trimmed by 3 bases and 0 bases, with 12 bases remaining between them. CDR3 in amino acids: CASSLGRPSSGANVLTF. The CDR3 region has the DNA TGTGCCAGCAGTTTGGGCAGGCCATCCTCTGGGGCCAACGTCCTGACTTTC.

The V call is TRBV5-1, the J call TRBJ1-6, with D maybe TRBD1 (6 bases). The CDR3 consists of 15 residues. V dropped 0 bases and J dropped 8 bases, with 12 bases sitting between them. Germline V gene data show CDR1 as SGHRS and CDR2 as YFSETQ. Here the CDR3 reads CASSLAGGADSPLHF. CDR3 bases: TGCGCCAGCAGCTTGGCGGGGGGCGCGGATTCACCCCTCCACTTT.

This clone turned up a few times. V and J are TRBV10-3 and TRBJ1-2; D is unresolved. Germline loops: CDR1 ENHRY, CDR2 SYGVKD. The CDR3 contains 13 residues. Trimming took off 2 bases at V and 3 bases at J, with 7 bases between the two ends. CDR3 region: CAISETGDYGYTF. The DNA of the CDR3 is TGTGCCATCAGTGAGACTGGAGACTATGGCTACACCTTC.

Written as DNA, the CDR3 is TGTGCCAGCAATCGGGTAGCGGGGACCTTAGGTGATACGCAGTATTTT. This gives the protein CASNRVAGTLGDTQYF. The chain recombines TRBV6-6 with TRBJ2-3, with 8 positions matching TRBD2. Germline CDR1 MNHNY, CDR2 SVGAGI (reference sequence). This CDR3 spans 16 amino acids. With V trimmed by 7 bases and J by 6 bases, 15 bases remained unmatched.

V usage is TRBV28 and J usage is TRBJ1-4; D call uncertain. Trimming stripped 7 bases from V and 4 bases from J, with 13 bases between. In germline, CDR1 is MDHEN, CDR2 SYDVKM. The CDR3 extends over 14 amino acids. In nucleotides, the CDR3 is TGTGCCAGCACCTCGTTCAGCGGTAATGAAAAACTGTTTTTT. Amino acids: CASTSFSGNEKLFF.

The genes are TRBV13 and TRBJ2-7; 7 bases are a match to TRBD1. Germline values: CDR1 PRHDT, CDR2 FYEKMQ (reference sequence). Germline trimming cut 5 bases from V and 3 bases from J; bases unmatched to any gene: 4. The CDR3 has 13 amino acids. The CDR3: CASSPRDSYEQYF. DNA of the CDR3: TGTGCCAGCAGCCCCCGGGACAGCTACGAGCAGTACTTC.

The V gene is TRBV25-1, the J gene TRBJ1-2, with D maybe TRBD1 (6 bases). Germline V gene lookup returns CDR1 MGHDK and CDR2 SYGVNS. This CDR3 contains 15 residues. Trimming took 2 bases from V and 5 from J, leaving 15 bases between them. The CDR3 coding sequence is TGTGCCAGCAGTGAAATCGGGACAAGCAGTTATGGCTACACCTTC. It translates to CASSEIGTSSYGYTF.

The gene calls are TRBV5-1 and TRBJ2-2; D is perhaps TRBD2 (7 bases). The germline gives CDR1 SGHRS, CDR2 YFSETQ. The CDR3 loop spans 14 amino acids. V lost 0 bases and J lost 6, with 9 bases in between. The CDR3: CASSLEGGAGELFF. CDR3 nucleotide sequence: TGCGCCAGCAGCTTGGAAGGGGGGGCCGGGGAGCTGTTTTTT.

The gene calls are TRBV6-6 and TRBJ2-4; D perhaps matches TRBD2 (5 bases). Trimming cost V 7 bases and J 7 bases, with 20 bases left between them. This CDR3 has 15 residues. In germline, CDR1 is MNHNY, CDR2 SVGAGI (reference sequence). CDR3 sequence reads: CASTPGSASSNIQYF. In nucleotides, the CDR3 is TGTGCCAGCACCCCCGGTAGCGCTTCTTCCAACATTCAGTACTTC.

The chain is built from TRBV5-5 and TRBJ2-7; D not resolved. Germline V CDR1 and CDR2: SGHKS, YYEKEE (reference sequence). The CDR3 spans 12 residues. Trimming shortened V by 0 bases and J by 2 bases, and 3 bases separated the two germline ends. This CDR3 reads CASSLAAYEQYF. The CDR3 DNA is TGTGCCAGCAGCTTGGCGGCCTACGAGCAGTACTTC.

This sequence joins TRBV4-3 and TRBJ2-1; TRBD1 matches at 7 bases. Germline lookup yields CDR1 LGHNA and CDR2 YSLEER. V lost 0 bases, J lost 13 bases, and 12 bases stayed unmatched. This CDR3 spans 15 amino acids. In DNA form, the CDR3 reads TGCGCCAGCAGCCAAGATGTGGGGAGACAGGGCTACCAGTTCTTC. This translates into CASSQDVGRQGYQFF.

This clone was counted a single time. The chain links TRBV9 to TRBJ2-3; 11 nucleotides match TRBD2. Trimming cost V 0 bases and J 1 base; bases outside gene matches: 7. There are 18 residues in the CDR3. Germline-derived CDR1 and CDR2 are SGDLS and YYNGEE. The CDR3 reads CASSVAGLAGGGTDTQYF. The CDR3 nucleotides read TGTGCCAGCAGCGTAGCCGGGCTAGCGGGGGGTGGCACAGATACGCAGTATTTT.

The chain joins TRBV29-1 to TRBJ1-2, with D possibly being TRBD1 (5 bases). The germline V gene encodes CDR1 SQVTM and CDR2 ANQGSEA. The CDR3 length is 16 residues. V was clipped by 4 bases and J by 1 base, with 19 bases between them. Here the CDR3 DNA reads TGCAGCGTTGGAATAGCCAGGGTAAATGTTAACTATGGCTACACCTTC. Protein: CSVGIARVNVNYGYTF.

V is TRBV18 and J is TRBJ1-2, with 7 bases that match TRBD1. This CDR3 has 14 residues. The ends lost 3 bases at V and 4 bases at J; junction bases unmatched: 5. CDR1 KGHSH and CDR2 LQKENI come from the germline V gene. CDR3 sequence (DNA): TGTGCCAGCTCACCGGAGGGGGCCAGCTATGGCTACACCTTC. Amino acids: CASSPEGASYGYTF.

With respect to this clone: One junction end disagrees with the germline gene, perhaps due to a read error. The genes are TRBV7-9 and TRBJ1-6; TRBD1 agrees at 8 bases. Germline lookup yields CDR1 SEHNR and CDR2 FQNEAQ (reference sequence). This CDR3 has 18 amino acids. The CDR3 DNA is TGTTCCAGCAGCTTAGTAGTCCTGACAGGGGAAAATAATTCACCCCTCCACTTT. Translating it yields CSSSLVVLTGENNSPLHF.